This T cell receptor (beta chain) was documented in a study of shared clonotypes between healthy human individuals. Study conclusions and caveats: Though the depth was large, rarefaction showed that sorted-subset sequencing was incomplete.

On this clone itself: Its target is not known.

Only in-frame clones appear in the TCRdb table, and some are missing; sequencing was by immunoSEQ multiplex PCR. Among over 300,000 clones listed, about nine tenths were seen once. The length of the CDR3 is 11 residues. In germline, CDR1 is PRHDT, CDR2 FYEKMQ (reference sequence). Trimming took 4 bases from V and 8 from J, leaving 6 bases between them. CD45RO+ cells joined CCR7-negative CD45RA+ TemRA cells to form CD8 memory. The rearrangement links TRBV13 to TRBJ2-1; D is unresolved. The sample taken for sequencing was memory CD8+ T cells sorted from blood. Subset specified: CD45RO+ cells pooled with CCR7-negative TemRA cells. The source of this sequence is a man aged 18 to 30 in good health. CDR3 coding DNA: TGTGCCAGCAGCTCCCGATATGAGCAGTTCTTC. The encoded protein is CASSSRYEQFF.